Sequencing of this T cell receptor (beta chain) was carried out in a study of cytomegalovirus exposure and HLA in healthy donors. Findings of the study overall: Later analysis suggested links between common viral pathogens and several top significant clusters. As a later analysis revealed, the rate of TCR association differed by HLA locus, with DRB1 most and HLA-C fewest.

V was shortened by 4 bases and J by 3 bases, with 11 bases between the two germline ends. Germline V gives CDR1 SGHDT, CDR2 YYEEEE. This CDR3 has 13 amino acids. PCR amplification relied on 60 Vbeta primers (plus 13 Jbeta primers). Produced via immunoSEQ multiplex PCR; TCRdb's table is partial and in-frame only. The table for this sample gives around 53,000 clones. Of note for this clone: Antigen unknown.

This TCR was sampled from a woman aged 25 to 39 in good health and CMV-seropositive. This chain connects TRBV5-6 to TRBJ2-7; D gene ambiguous. Source material: PBMCs. Here the CDR3 DNA reads TGTGCCAGCAGCCGCGAAGTTCGCTACGAGCAGTACTTC. Translating gives CASSREVRYEQYF.